These 28 T cell receptor beta chains came from one sample sequenced in a study of shared clonotypes between healthy human individuals. Naive CD8 cells lacked CD45RO, underwent positive selection for CCR7 and left out terminally differentiated effector memory CD45RA+ cells. TCRdb's copy holds only in-frame clones and misses some; the assay was immunoSEQ multiplex PCR. This table holds roughly 2,000,000 clones, about 94% found once. The sample consisted of naive CD8+ T cells sorted from blood. Receptors originate from a young man in good health.

V is TRBV7-9 and J is TRBJ1-4; no clear D gene. Germline V CDR1 and CDR2: SEHNR, FQNEAQ (reference sequence). Between the trimmed V and J ends, which lost 3 bases and 2 bases, there was a span of 10 bases. This CDR3 region has 15 residues. CDR3: CASSFDVGTNEKLFF. In nucleotides, the CDR3 is TGTGCCAGCAGCTTTGACGTAGGGACTAATGAAAAACTGTTTTTT.

The chain uses TRBV7-6 and TRBJ2-5; D is unresolved. Germline CDR1 is SGHVS and CDR2 is FNYEAQ. This CDR3 spans 15 amino acids. V was trimmed by 0 bases and J by 2 bases, leaving 10 bases between them. This chain's CDR3 is CASSLAPLVQETQYF. CDR3 sequence (DNA): TGTGCCAGCAGCTTAGCGCCTTTGGTTCAAGAGACCCAGTACTTC.

J is TRBJ1-5 and V is TRBV19, with TRBD1 as a possible D gene (6 bases). Germline CDR1 LNHDA, CDR2 SQIVND (reference sequence). V was shortened by 3 bases and J by 5 bases, with 11 bases between the two germline ends. The CDR3 contains 14 residues. CDR3 amino acids: CASSMAGVHQPQHF. The CDR3 DNA is TGTGCCAGTAGTATGGCAGGGGTGCATCAGCCCCAGCATTTT.

This clone was seen only once. V is TRBV27 and J is TRBJ2-3; 12 nucleotides align to TRBD2. Germline values: CDR1 MNHEY, CDR2 SMNVEV (reference sequence). V lost 4 bases and J lost 6; bases outside the gene matches: 20. The CDR3 runs to 20 residues. The CDR3 here is CASSSQTASLAGGPLDTQYF. CDR3 DNA sequence: TGTGCCAGCAGTTCTCAGACAGCAAGTCTAGCGGGGGGGCCCCTTGATACGCAGTATTTT.

The V and J genes are TRBV28 and TRBJ2-3; D is perhaps TRBD2 (6 bases). With 7 bases removed from V and 0 bases from J, the gap between germline ends came to 11 bases. Germline values: CDR1 MDHEN, CDR2 SYDVKM. This CDR3 contains 14 residues. The CDR3 is CASMGLASTDTQYF. CDR3 coding DNA: TGTGCCAGCATGGGGCTAGCGAGCACAGATACGCAGTATTTT.

V and J are TRBV12-5 and TRBJ1-1, with D uncertain. The V gene's germline CDR1 is LGHNT and CDR2 FRNRAP. There are 12 residues in the CDR3. V was clipped by 2 bases and J by 6 bases, with 7 bases between them. CDR3 sequence reads: CASGLFPAEAFF. CDR3 in DNA: TGTGCTAGTGGTTTGTTTCCCGCTGAAGCTTTCTTT. The variable domain in full, completed from reference TRBV12-5 and TRBJ1-1, reads DARVTQTPRHKVTEMGQEVTMRCQPILGHNTVFWYRQTMMQGLELLAYFRNRAPLDDSGMPKDRFSAEMPDATLATLKIQPSEPRDSAVYFCASGLFPAEAFFGQGTRLTVV.

V usage is TRBV4-1 and J usage is TRBJ2-3; D is ambiguous. Germline loops: CDR1 MGHRA, CDR2 YSYEKL. CDR3 length: 17 amino acids. With 0 bases removed from V and 5 bases from J, the gap between germline ends came to 18 bases. The CDR3 nucleotides are TGCGCCAGCAGCCAAGAGTTGGCTAGTAAGGGATTAGATACGCAGTATTTT. This encodes CASSQELASKGLDTQYF.

The chain recombines TRBV4-1 with TRBJ2-3, with 12 bases lining up with TRBD2. V shed 5 bases and J 6 bases; nucleotides not matched to a gene: 9. Germline CDR1 is MGHRA and CDR2 is YSYEKL. The CDR3 sequence is 16 residues long. The CDR3, as DNA: TGCGCCAGCAGCACCCGACTAGCGGGAGTGGTTGATACGCAGTATTTT. Protein sequence: CASSTRLAGVVDTQYF.

The V gene is TRBV5-4, the J gene TRBJ2-7; TRBD2 is a possible D gene (5 bases). The CDR3 has 14 amino acids. V gave up 3 bases and J gave up 0 bases, with 10 bases separating them. CDR1 is SGHNT and CDR2 is YYREEE in the germline V gene (reference sequence). The chain's CDR3 is CASSYGLNSYEQYF. In nucleotides, the CDR3 is TGTGCCAGCAGCTACGGACTGAACTCCTACGAGCAGTACTTC.

The chain carries TRBV28 and TRBJ1-2; no firm D call. Germline lookup yields CDR1 MDHEN and CDR2 SYDVKM. Trimming shortened V by 5 bases and J by 7 bases, and 5 bases separated the two germline ends. The CDR3 extends over 10 amino acids. The CDR3 bases are TGTGCCAGCAGTAGGGTTGGCTACACCTTC. Its translation: CASSRVGYTF.

Remarks on this clone: In the same sample, other DNA sequences code for this CDR3. The chain couples TRBV6-5 to TRBJ2-7; tentatively, D is TRBD2 (5 bases). Germline CDR1 is MNHEY and CDR2 is SVGAGI. The CDR3 covers 12 residues. The V gene lost 5 bases and the J gene lost 1 base, with 6 bases spanning the gap. The CDR3 loop is CASSPGSYEQYF. Written as DNA, the CDR3 is TGTGCCAGCAGTCCGGGGTCCTACGAGCAGTACTTC.

This chain links TRBV21-1 with TRBJ1-2; TRBD1 was called by the table and not checked on the DNA. TRBV21-1 is termed a pseudogene. The length of the CDR3 is 17 residues. CDR3 sequence: CASSRKTGQPDTYGYTF. The CDR3 DNA sequence: TGTGCCAGCAGCAGAAAAACGGGACAGCCCGACACCTATGGCTACACCTTC.

This sequence joins TRBV7-9 and TRBJ2-7; D is perhaps TRBD1 (5 bases). V lost 2 bases and J 0 bases, leaving 11 bases between the germline ends. The V gene's germline CDR1 is SEHNR and CDR2 FQNEAQ (reference sequence). The CDR3 totals 15 residues. CDR3 protein: CASSLKQGASYEQYF. The CDR3 DNA reads as TGTGCCAGCAGCTTAAAGCAGGGCGCCTCCTACGAGCAGTACTTC.

This sequence joins TRBV6-5 and TRBJ1-2; 9 nucleotides line up with TRBD1. V trimming: 6 bases; J trimming: 3 bases; junction bases outside the gene matches: 8. This CDR3 is 15 amino acids long. Germline V gives CDR1 MNHEY, CDR2 SVGAGI. Here the CDR3 DNA reads TGTGCCAGCAGCCCGGGACAGGGTGGGTACTATGGCTACACCTTC. Amino acids: CASSPGQGGYYGYTF.

The table lists this clone with a count of one. Other DNA sequences in this sample translate to the same CDR3. J is TRBJ1-1 and V is TRBV27; no clear D gene. The V gene's germline CDR1 is MNHEY and CDR2 SMNVEV (reference sequence). Trimming cost V 5 bases and J 0 bases, with 7 bases left between them. The CDR3 consists of 13 residues. The CDR3 sequence: CASSPGVNTEAFF. CDR3 bases: TGTGCCAGCAGTCCAGGCGTGAACACTGAAGCTTTCTTT.

Note on this clone: Other DNA sequences within the sample encode an identical CDR3. The CDR3 nucleotides read TGTGCCAGCAGTTTGAAGGTTTCCTACGAGCAGTACTTC. Protein: CASSLKVSYEQYF. The chain combines TRBV27 with TRBJ2-7; the D is unclear. Trimming shortened V by 3 bases and J by 1 base, and 7 bases separated the two germline ends. The germline CDR1 and CDR2 sequences are MNHEY and SMNVEV (reference sequence). CDR3 length: 13 amino acids.

The rearrangement joins TRBV6-5 to TRBJ2-7; the match to TRBD2 covers 12 bases. The germline V gene encodes CDR1 MNHEY and CDR2 SVGAGI. Trimming cost V 8 bases and J 3 bases; bases outside gene matches: 11. The CDR3 consists of 16 residues. CDR3 in DNA: TGTGCCAGCTGTAACTCACTAGCGGGGGGTCTCTACGAGCAGTACTTC. It codes for CASCNSLAGGLYEQYF.

The chain carries TRBV13 and TRBJ2-7, with 9 bases aligning to TRBD1. This CDR3 contains 15 residues. CDR1 and CDR2 from the germline V gene are PRHDT and FYEKMQ (reference sequence). V shed 3 bases, J shed 6 bases, and the junction held 9 bases outside the gene matches. CDR3 sequence: CASSLLGTGWSEQYF. The CDR3 region has the DNA TGTGCCAGCAGCTTGTTAGGGACAGGGTGGAGCGAGCAGTACTTC.

This clone was observed once. The gene calls are TRBV6-5 and TRBJ2-1, with TRBD2 as a possible D gene (6 bases). CDR3 size: 14 residues. Trimming stripped 4 bases from V and 7 bases from J, with 14 bases between. Germline V lookup: CDR1 MNHEY, CDR2 SVGAGI. Here the CDR3 reads CASSFSGSGNEQFF. The CDR3 DNA sequence: TGTGCCAGCAGTTTTAGTGGGAGCGGGAATGAGCAGTTCTTC.

The rearrangement joins TRBV9 to TRBJ2-1; TRBD1 matches at 10 bases. The V segment lost 4 bases and the J segment 7 bases; nucleotides outside the gene matches: 8. The CDR3 consists of 15 residues. CDR1 SGDLS and CDR2 YYNGEE come from the germline V gene. CDR3 nucleotide sequence: TGTGCCAGCAGCCAGGGACAGGGGTGGCATAATGAGCAGTTCTTC. This sequence encodes CASSQGQGWHNEQFF.

The chain employs TRBV9 and TRBJ2-1; 11 nucleotides match TRBD2. The germline V gene encodes CDR1 SGDLS and CDR2 YYNGEE. The V gene end was trimmed by 6 bases and the J gene end by 5 bases; junction bases not matched to a gene: 4. The CDR3 totals 14 residues. This CDR3 reads CASTGTSGNNEQFF. The CDR3 DNA follows: TGTGCCAGCACCGGGACTAGCGGTAACAATGAGCAGTTCTTC.

This clone was seen a single time. The chain joins TRBV5-1 to TRBJ2-1, with no clear D. CDR1 SGHRS and CDR2 YFSETQ come from the germline V gene. Trimming removed 4 bases at V and 0 bases at J, with 11 bases between. The CDR3 is 15 amino acids. DNA for the CDR3: TGCGCCAGCAGCCAGGAGTCAGGCTCCTACAATGAGCAGTTCTTC. Its translation: CASSQESGSYNEQFF.

V is TRBV7-6 and J is TRBJ2-7, with 11 bases lining up with TRBD2. The CDR3 sequence is 17 residues long. Trimming removed 3 bases from V and 0 bases from J; junction bases left unmatched: 7. CDR1 is SGHVS, CDR2 FNYEAQ, per germline. In nucleotides, the CDR3 is TGTGCCAGCAGCTTTGCCCTAGCGGGGGGCAGCTCCTACGAGCAGTACTTC. It is translated as CASSFALAGGSSYEQYF.

This clone has just one count. This chain links TRBV5-4 with TRBJ2-2, with D perhaps TRBD2 (7 bases). This CDR3 is 15 amino acids long. V was pared by 1 base and J by 5 bases, with 12 bases between. Germline loops: CDR1 SGHNT, CDR2 YYREEE (reference sequence). CDR3 coding DNA: TGTGCCAGCAGCTTGTCGGGGGGCGGGACCGGGGAGCTGTTTTTT. It is translated as CASSLSGGGTGELFF.

The rearrangement links TRBV7-9 to TRBJ1-6; D is undetermined. The CDR3 is 11 amino acids. V lost 5 bases, J lost 11 bases, and 7 bases lay in between. CDR1 SEHNR and CDR2 FQNEAQ come from the germline V gene (reference sequence). The CDR3 sequence is CASSTETPLHF. CDR3 DNA sequence: TGTGCCAGCAGCACTGAAACACCCCTCCACTTT.

The chain is built from TRBV5-6 and TRBJ2-1; 11 bases agree with TRBD2. The CDR3 loop spans 15 amino acids. Looked up from germline, CDR1 is SGHDT and CDR2 is YYEEEE. The junction had 5 bases not matched to a gene; V was cut back by 0 bases and J by 9 bases. The CDR3 is CASSLALAGESEQFF. The CDR3, as DNA: TGTGCCAGCAGCTTGGCACTAGCGGGAGAGAGTGAGCAGTTCTTC.

The rearrangement joins TRBV19 to TRBJ1-1, with D unresolved. This CDR3 is 13 amino acids long. Trimming cost V 3 bases and J 4 bases, with 9 bases left between them. Germline CDR1 is LNHDA and CDR2 is SQIVND (reference sequence). The CDR3 spells CASSIQVSTEAFF. DNA of the CDR3: TGTGCCAGTAGTATTCAGGTTAGCACTGAAGCTTTCTTT.

The chain links TRBV5-6 to TRBJ2-1, with D perhaps matching TRBD2 (6 bases). Between the trimmed V and J ends, which lost 2 bases and 1 base, there was a span of 16 bases. The germline V gene has CDR1 SGHDT and CDR2 YYEEEE. The CDR3 runs 17 residues. In nucleotides, the CDR3 is TGTGCCAGCAGCTTACTTTCGCGGGATCCTTCCTACAATGAGCAGTTCTTC. It encodes CASSLLSRDPSYNEQFF.